These 25 T cell receptor beta chains originate from one sample sequenced in a study of blood T cell repertoires in COVID-19. The table came from immunoSEQ multiplex PCR; TCRdb's copy has only in-frame clones and leaves some out. Of around 190,000 clones listed, about four fifths are singletons. Sequencing was carried out using peripheral blood. These receptors were obtained from a man aged 70 or older with active or convalescent COVID-19.

The CDR3: CASSPSLGGMGGQPQHF. In DNA, the CDR3 is TGTGCCAGCAGTCCCTCCCTGGGGGGGATGGGCGGTCAGCCCCAGCATTTT. The V and J genes are TRBV28 and TRBJ1-5, with TRBD1 as a possible D gene (5 bases). The CDR3 extends over 17 amino acids. Between the trimmed V and J ends, which lost 5 bases and 6 bases, there was a span of 23 bases. Germline V gene sequence: CDR1 MDHEN, CDR2 SYDVKM.

The chain is built from TRBV7-8 and TRBJ2-7; 7 bases match TRBD1. Germline V gene lookup returns CDR1 SGHVS and CDR2 FQNEAQ. CDR3 size: 14 residues. J gave up 9 bases and V 0 bases, and 8 bases lay outside the gene matches. CDR3 sequence (DNA): TGTGCCAGCAGCTTAGCCGTGACAGGGAACGGGCAGTACTTC. Translation: CASSLAVTGNGQYF.

The chain joins TRBV21-1 to TRBJ2-3; whether TRBD2, the table's D call, matches the DNA was not checked. TRBV21-1 is termed a pseudogene. The CDR3 covers 15 residues. CDR3: CASSKGAGCTDTQYF. Here the CDR3 DNA reads TGTGCCAGCAGCAAAGGGGCGGGGTGCACAGATACGCAGTATTTT.

The chain is built from TRBV29-1 and TRBJ2-7; 9 bases agree with TRBD1. This CDR3 comprises 15 residues. The germline V gene encodes CDR1 SQVTM and CDR2 ANQGSEA. V was pared by 0 bases and J by 6 bases, with 9 bases of the junction left unmatched. The CDR3, as DNA: TGCAGCGTTGAAGAGGACAGGGGTTTCCTCGGCGAGCAGTACTTC. Amino acids: CSVEEDRGFLGEQYF.

This chain connects TRBV5-1 to TRBJ1-1, with unresolved D. The V end lost 4 bases, the J end lost 1 base, and 8 bases lay between the germline ends. Germline V lookup: CDR1 SGHRS, CDR2 YFSETQ. The CDR3 is 13 amino acids. The CDR3 is CASSPVSNTEAFF. CDR3 bases: TGCGCCAGCAGCCCCGTATCGAACACTGAAGCTTTCTTT.

A single count supports this clone. The chain combines TRBV28 with TRBJ1-6, with D unresolved. Trimming pared 2 bases from V and 10 bases from J, leaving 15 bases between. Germline V CDR1 and CDR2: MDHEN, SYDVKM. The CDR3 is made up of 15 amino acids. CDR3 residues: CASSLGEGVGSPLHF. In DNA, the CDR3 is TGTGCCAGCAGTTTAGGGGAGGGTGTAGGGTCACCCCTCCACTTT.

This chain connects TRBV9 to TRBJ2-6, with a weak D call TRBD1 (6 bases). This CDR3 has 15 amino acids. Germline-derived CDR1 and CDR2 are SGDLS and YYNGEE. V dropped 6 bases and J dropped 2 bases, with 12 bases sitting between them. This CDR3 is CASNIRTAGANVLTF. The CDR3 nucleotides are TGTGCCAGCAACATTCGGACAGCTGGGGCCAACGTCCTGACTTTC.

This clone was detected a few times. V usage is TRBV7-2 and J usage is TRBJ1-1, with 7 bases aligning to TRBD1. CDR3 length equals 12 residues. V dropped 1 base and J dropped 10; count of bases not matched to a gene: 3. Germline V gene data show CDR1 as SGHTA and CDR2 as FQGNSA. Here the CDR3 reads CASSLETGRAFF. The DNA of the CDR3 is TGTGCCAGCAGCTTAGAGACAGGGAGAGCTTTCTTT.

The J gene is TRBJ2-2, the V gene TRBV7-9; 12 bases are shared with TRBD2. V was pared by 5 bases and J by 6 bases, with 7 bases of the junction left unmatched. From germline, CDR1 is SEHNR and CDR2 FQNEAQ (reference sequence). The CDR3 is 16 residues long. The CDR3 loop is CASSTQLAGGPGELFF. For the CDR3, the DNA is TGTGCCAGCAGCACGCAGCTAGCGGGGGGGCCCGGGGAGCTGTTTTTT.

The chain is built from TRBV29-1 and TRBJ1-1; D is perhaps TRBD1 (5 bases). There are 12 residues in the CDR3. Germline-derived CDR1 and CDR2 are SQVTM and ANQGSEA. The germline V and J ends were trimmed by 4 bases and 8 bases, with 14 bases remaining between them. CDR3 in DNA: TGCAGCGTTGGGGAAAGAGACAGAGAAGCTTTCTTT. Translation: CSVGERDREAFF.

For the CDR3, the DNA is TGTGCCAGCAGCGTAGGCAGCGGCCTCTCCTACGAGCAGTACTTC. Amino acid sequence: CASSVGSGLSYEQYF. The genes are TRBV9 and TRBJ2-7; D is perhaps TRBD2 (5 bases). The germline V and J ends were trimmed by 0 bases and 0 bases, with 10 bases remaining between them. Germline values: CDR1 SGDLS, CDR2 YYNGEE. This CDR3 has 15 amino acids.

The rearrangement uses TRBV18 and TRBJ2-7, with D possibly TRBD2 on 6 matching bases. This CDR3 is built from 13 residues. Germline V gene sequence: CDR1 KGHSH, CDR2 LQKENI. Trimming stripped 1 base from V and 7 bases from J, with 11 bases between. CDR3 sequence: CASSPRTGGEQYF. In DNA form, the CDR3 reads TGTGCCAGCTCACCACGCACAGGAGGGGAGCAGTACTTC.

At least ten counts were recorded for this clone. J is TRBJ1-4 and V is TRBV5-1; D unclear. Trimming cost V 0 bases and J 3 bases, with 9 bases left between them. This CDR3 contains 15 residues. CDR1 SGHRS and CDR2 YFSETQ come from the germline V gene. The CDR3 DNA sequence: TGCGCCAGCAGCTTGGGAGGGAGGGCTAATGAAAAACTGTTTTTT. It translates to CASSLGGRANEKLFF.

The genes are TRBV3-1 (or the pseudogene TRBV3-2) and TRBJ1-5; D call uncertain. This CDR3 region has 15 residues. Germline V gene lookup returns CDR1 LGHDT and CDR2 YNNKEL (reference sequence). V lost 1 base and J 0 bases, leaving 7 bases between the germline ends. In nucleotides, the CDR3 is TGTGCCAGCAGCCAAGCACCTAGTAGCAATCAGCCCCAGCATTTT. It codes for CASSQAPSSNQPQHF.

V gene TRBV5-1 combines with J gene TRBJ1-2; 8 bases line up with TRBD1. V lost 4 bases to trimming and J lost 4 bases; unmatched junction nucleotides: 0. The CDR3 extends over 12 amino acids. Germline CDR1 reads SGHRS; CDR2 reads YFSETQ. The CDR3 here is CASSGQGYGYTF. The CDR3 DNA sequence: TGCGCCAGCAGCGGACAGGGCTATGGCTACACCTTC.

Notes on this clone: The identical CDR3 is also encoded by other nucleotide sequences in the sample. This chain links TRBV5-1 with TRBJ1-1, with a possible D match to TRBD1 (5 bases). Germline lookup yields CDR1 SGHRS and CDR2 YFSETQ. The CDR3 sequence is 14 residues long. Trimming stripped 3 bases from V and 1 base from J, with 10 bases between. CDR3 amino acids: CASSWGGTNTEAFF. CDR3 coding DNA: TGCGCCAGCAGCTGGGGGGGTACGAACACTGAAGCTTTCTTT.

The CDR3 sequence is CASSLVVGTGRGDTQYF. In DNA, the CDR3 is TGTGCCAGCAGCTTAGTGGTTGGGACAGGAAGGGGAGATACGCAGTATTTT. This chain connects TRBV13 to TRBJ2-3, with 8 bases fitting TRBD1. J lost 5 bases, V lost 1 base, and 11 bases had no gene match. This CDR3 has 17 amino acids. Germline values: CDR1 PRHDT, CDR2 FYEKMQ (reference sequence).

This sequence joins TRBV18 and TRBJ1-1; the match to TRBD1 covers 7 bases. The CDR3 has 15 residues. The germline gives CDR1 KGHSH, CDR2 LQKENI. With V trimmed by 3 bases and J by 1 base, 5 bases remained unmatched. The CDR3 nucleotides read TGTGCCAGCTCACCCCGGGGACAGAGGAACACTGAAGCTTTCTTT. It codes for CASSPRGQRNTEAFF.

This clone appeared many times. The gene calls are TRBV14 and TRBJ2-3; D uncertain. The CDR3 consists of 14 residues. V was clipped by 0 bases and J by 7 bases, with 11 bases between them. Germline CDR1 reads SGHDN; CDR2 reads FVKESK. Here the CDR3 DNA reads TGTGCCAGCAGCCAAGAGATCCTCGGGTATACGCAGTATTTT. Amino acids: CASSQEILGYTQYF.

The J gene is TRBJ2-2, the V gene TRBV7-2; 7 positions agree with TRBD1. This CDR3 comprises 15 residues. J lost 3 bases, V lost 2 bases, and 3 bases had no gene match. The germline CDR1 and CDR2 sequences are SGHTA and FQGNSA. This CDR3 reads CASSLRTGDTGELFF. For the CDR3, the DNA is TGTGCCAGCAGCTTACGGACAGGAGACACCGGGGAGCTGTTTTTT. The full variable domain, with the rest looked up from reference TRBV7-2 and TRBJ2-2, is GAGVSQSPSNKVTEKGKDVELRCDPISGHTALYWYRQSLGQGLEFLIYFQGNSAPDKSGLPSDRFSAERTGGSVSTLTIQRTQQEDSAVYLCASSLRTGDTGELFFGEGSRLTVL.

In this sample, this clone turned up once. The rearrangement links TRBV5-1 to TRBJ2-7; the D gene is possibly TRBD2 (5 bases). This CDR3 region has 15 residues. Trimming took 0 bases from V and 1 from J, leaving 11 bases between them. Germline V gene sequence: CDR1 SGHRS, CDR2 YFSETQ. DNA of the CDR3: TGCGCCAGCAGCTTGGATTTAGCGAGGTCCTACGAGCAGTACTTC. Translation gives CASSLDLARSYEQYF.

CDR3 loop: CAISETLVGPSSYEQYF. DNA for the CDR3: TGTGCCATCAGTGAGACCCTCGTGGGCCCCAGCTCCTACGAGCAGTACTTC. The V call is TRBV10-3, the J call TRBJ2-7; no clear D gene. In germline, CDR1 is ENHRY, CDR2 SYGVKD. The CDR3 sequence is 17 residues long. V was trimmed by 2 bases and J by 0 bases, leaving 17 bases between them.

V gene TRBV3-1 (or the pseudogene TRBV3-2) combines with J gene TRBJ1-6; D uncertain. V dropped 1 base and J dropped 10 bases, with 11 bases sitting between them. Per the germline V gene, CDR1 is LGHDT and CDR2 is YNNKEL (reference sequence). CDR3 size: 14 residues. The CDR3 bases are TGTGCCAGCAGCCAAGCCCCCAGCGAGTCACCCCTCCACTTT. It is translated as CASSQAPSESPLHF.

The CDR3 region is CASSFDSDNSPLHF. As DNA, the CDR3 is TGTGCCAGCAGCTTTGACTCGGATAATTCACCCCTCCACTTT. J is TRBJ1-6 and V is TRBV7-9; no definite D call. V was clipped by 3 bases and J by 5 bases, with 8 bases between them. Germline values: CDR1 SEHNR, CDR2 FQNEAQ (reference sequence). The CDR3 is 14 residues long.

The chain employs TRBV2 and TRBJ1-4; TRBD1 matches 10 bases. Trimming at V came to 6 bases and at J to 7 bases, leaving 2 bases not matched to a gene. This CDR3 has 13 amino acids. Germline assignment: CDR1 SNHLY and CDR2 FYNNEI. CDR3 bases: TGTGCCAGCAGAGGACAGGGGGGTGAAAAACTGTTTTTT. Its translation is CASRGQGGEKLFF.